The TCR beta chain described here comes from a study of control samples from healthy donors and cancer patients (dated by TCRdb to about 2020). Points on this clone: What this receptor recognizes is not known. One base away there is no much larger clone; base qualities are not given.

Trimmed from V: 0 bases; trimmed from J: 4 bases; junction bases lacking a gene match: 8. The germline V gene (reference sequence) supplies CDR1 SGHKS and CDR2 YYEKEE. From its cysteine to its phenylalanine, the CDR3 spans 16 amino acids. Just the 48-base CDR3 DNA is kept, in frame starting at base 1. The library was prepared using the immunoSEQ multiplex PCR assay. TCRdb limited this immuneACCESS table to in-frame rearrangements with V and J called. A share of clones is missing; checked studies link under half to unresolved V genes, and the rest is unexplained. The sample records 100,000 to 130,000 clones, 82% of which are singletons. The ten largest make up 6% to 8% of the sample.

The sequencing sample was made of blood. The sequence links TRBV5-5 to TRBJ2-5; TRBD1 agrees with 8 junctional bases. The sequence came from a man aged 18 to 30 in good health. The CDR3 protein is CASSLAVTGGRETQYF. The nucleotide sequence reads as follows: TGTGCCAGCAGCTTGGCCGTTACAGGGGGACGAGAGACCCAGTACTTC.